This T cell receptor beta chain was sequenced in a study of Graves' ophthalmopathy and Graves' hyperthyroidism. Study-wide points: The authors also found most expanded thyroid clonotypes above 0.001 frequency in blood.

Amplifying from RNA transcripts, the study obtained TCR beta CDR3 regions. Investigators did first-round RT-PCR with HTBI primers, then second-round multiplex PCR. TCRdb passed the multiplex PCR reads through MiXCR, listing each CDR3 protein once. The repertoire holds 350,000 to 450,000 distinct CDR3 sequences, with about a sixth as singletons. The germline V gene has CDR1 SGHVS and CDR2 FQNEAQ. Trimming cost V 0 bases and J 9 bases, with 15 bases left between them. The length of the CDR3 is 14 residues. Under 3 months in duration, the ophthalmopathy in affected donors had moderate-to-severe activity, CAS ≥3 and NOSPECS ≥4. Excluded: other autoimmune disease, uncontrolled infection, pregnancy or lactation. Orbital computed tomography, together with clinical symptoms, serum thyroxine, TRAb and thyroid ultrasound, was used for diagnosis. Ten or more counts support this clonotype. The antigen remains undetermined.

The receptor was isolated from a woman aged 18-35 years with Graves' ophthalmopathy. This chain connects TRBV7-8 to TRBJ2-7; no clear D. Sequenced material: peripheral blood. The CDR3 loop reads CASSLASTVWGQYF. In DNA, the CDR3 is TGTGCCAGCAGCTTAGCTAGTACCGTCTGGGGGCAGTACTTC.